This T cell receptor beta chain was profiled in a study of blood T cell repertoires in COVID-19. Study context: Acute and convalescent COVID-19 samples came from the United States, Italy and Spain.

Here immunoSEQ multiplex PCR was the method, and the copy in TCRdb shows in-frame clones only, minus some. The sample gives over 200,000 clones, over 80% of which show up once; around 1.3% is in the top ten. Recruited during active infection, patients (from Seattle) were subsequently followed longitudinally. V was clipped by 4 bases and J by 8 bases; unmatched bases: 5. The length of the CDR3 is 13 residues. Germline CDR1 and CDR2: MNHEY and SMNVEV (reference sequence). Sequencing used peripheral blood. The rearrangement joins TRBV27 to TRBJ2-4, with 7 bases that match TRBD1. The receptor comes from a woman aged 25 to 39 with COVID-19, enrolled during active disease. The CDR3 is CASSSTGWDIQYF. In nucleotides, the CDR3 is TGTGCCAGCAGTTCGACAGGGTGGGACATTCAGTACTTC.